This T cell receptor (beta chain) was sequenced during a study of CD8 T cells in Susac syndrome. This clonotype was found once. Germline V CDR1 and CDR2: MGHRA, YSYEKL. The V and J ends lost 2 bases and 5 bases, in that order; junction bases with no gene match: 7. The CDR3 sequence is 16 residues long. Controls were healthy donors chosen to match patients in age and sex. Reverse transcription of about 0.45 to 1 ug RNA used random hexamers. TCR beta CDR3 was amplified by immunoSEQ multiplex PCR. This amplification extended across 54 Vbeta and 13 Jbeta segments. TCRdb processed the immunoSEQ multiplex PCR reads anew with MiXCR; each CDR3 protein has one entry. The table shows about 210,000 distinct CDR3 sequences, with roughly 94% occurring only once.

The sequence came from a human donor in good health. The sample was CD4+ T cells from PBMCs. The chain couples TRBV4-1 to TRBJ1-5; 9 nucleotides match TRBD1. For the CDR3, the DNA is TGCGCCAGCAGCCAACCGGGACAGGGAAAGCATCAGCCCCAGCATTTT. This encodes CASSQPGQGKHQPQHF.